This paragraph covers one T cell receptor beta chain sequence. Antigen specificity is unknown. This sample was taken from a study of T cells after yellow fever vaccination. Study-wide background: Preparation of fractions with low cell numbers was performed using SMART-Seq v4 Ultra Low Input. Study-wide results and limits: Subsequent to the booster, the majority of primary-vaccination clones reappeared (around 96% CD4, 85% to 90% CD8).

Template switching with 5'RACE generated the TCR cDNA and added a universal primer site and UMIs. A single record per CDR3 protein comes from TCRdb applying MiXCR to the 5' RACE reads. Found here are hundreds of thousands of distinct CDR3 sequences, 3% to 4.5% of them singletons; the top ten hold 23%. From germline, CDR1 is SQVTM and CDR2 ANQGSEA. CDR3 size: 14 residues. V was clipped by 2 bases and J by 0 bases, with 8 bases between them. The rearrangement joins TRBV29-1 to TRBJ2-1; no clear D gene. The TCR sequence derives from a man between 18 and 29 years old who received the YFV17D yellow fever vaccine. The input for sequencing was PBMCs, taken on the day of the yellow fever booster vaccination. DNA for the CDR3: TGCAGCGTTGAATTAAGGGTCTCCTACAATGAGCAGTTCTTC. Protein: CSVELRVSYNEQFF.